This TCR beta chain was recorded in a study of metastatic and nonmetastatic thyroid tumors. The CDR3 is 17 amino acids. Germline values: CDR1 LNHNV, CDR2 YYDKDF (reference sequence). Trimming cost V 3 bases and J 8 bases; bases outside gene matches: 13. All patients were treatment-naive before thyroid surgery. Study processing details: Differences in CDR3 between clinicopathological groups were drawn on to build a classifier intended to discriminate distant-metastatic papillary thyroid cancer patients. TCRdb reprocessed the PCR reads via MiXCR. The V and J calls were determined by TCRdb, not by the authors. This sample has roughly 30,000 clones, with over 15% found just once.

The V and J genes are TRBV15 and TRBJ2-1; 10 positions agree with TRBD2. The sequence was collected from a female donor with papillary thyroid cancer or a benign thyroid nodule (not recorded which). Some clones in this sample may be carry-over from other donors' samples. The sequenced material came from blood. The CDR3 is CATSREGEGLARHEQFF. Here the CDR3 DNA reads TGTGCCACCAGCAGGGAAGGAGAGGGACTAGCGCGGCATGAGCAGTTCTTC. The full variable domain, in which reference TRBV15 and TRBJ2-1 provide the parts outside the CDR3, is DAMVIQNPRYQVTQFGKPVTLSCSQTLNHNVMYWYQQKSSQAPKLLFHYYDKDFNNEADTPDNFQSRRPNTSFCFLDIRSPGLGDTAMYLCATSREGEGLARHEQFFGPGTRLTVL.